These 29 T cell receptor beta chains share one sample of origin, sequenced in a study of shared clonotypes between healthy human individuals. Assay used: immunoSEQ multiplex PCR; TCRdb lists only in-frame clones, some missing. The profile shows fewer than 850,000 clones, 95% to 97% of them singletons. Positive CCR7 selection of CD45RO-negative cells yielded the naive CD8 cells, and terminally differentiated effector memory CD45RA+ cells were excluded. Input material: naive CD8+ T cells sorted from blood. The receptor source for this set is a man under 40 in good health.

The chain's CDR3 is CASSIRGQNQPQHF. The DNA of the CDR3 is TGTGCCAGCAGCATCAGGGGACAGAATCAGCCCCAGCATTTT. The chain couples TRBV7-9 to TRBJ1-5; 7 bases align to TRBD1. J gave up 4 bases and V 5 bases, and 5 bases lay outside the gene matches. CDR1 is SEHNR, CDR2 FQNEAQ, per germline (reference sequence). This CDR3 spans 14 amino acids.

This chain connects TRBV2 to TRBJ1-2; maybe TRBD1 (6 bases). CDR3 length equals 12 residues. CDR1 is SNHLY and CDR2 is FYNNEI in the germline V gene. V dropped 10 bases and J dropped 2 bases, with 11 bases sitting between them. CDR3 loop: CAITGGNYGYTF. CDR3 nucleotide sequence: TGTGCCATCACCGGGGGCAACTATGGCTACACCTTC.

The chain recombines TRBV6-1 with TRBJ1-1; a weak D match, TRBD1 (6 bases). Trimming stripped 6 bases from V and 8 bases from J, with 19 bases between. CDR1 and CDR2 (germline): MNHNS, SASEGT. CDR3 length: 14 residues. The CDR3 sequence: CASSTSGQSPEAFF. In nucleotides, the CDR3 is TGTGCCAGCAGCACATCCGGACAGAGCCCAGAAGCTTTCTTT.

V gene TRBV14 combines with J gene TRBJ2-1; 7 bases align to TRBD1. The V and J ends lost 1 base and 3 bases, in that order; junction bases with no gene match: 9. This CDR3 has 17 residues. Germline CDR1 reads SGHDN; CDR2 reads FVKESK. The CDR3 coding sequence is TGTGCCAGCAGCCAAGGTTTAGGGACAGCCGTCTACAATGAGCAGTTCTTC. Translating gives CASSQGLGTAVYNEQFF.

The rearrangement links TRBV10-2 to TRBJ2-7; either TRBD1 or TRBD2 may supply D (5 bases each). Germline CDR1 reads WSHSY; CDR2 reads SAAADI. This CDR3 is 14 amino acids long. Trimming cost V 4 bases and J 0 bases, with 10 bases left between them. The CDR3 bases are TGCGCCAGCAGTGCGGGGCACCACTCCTACGAGCAGTACTTC. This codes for CASSAGHHSYEQYF.

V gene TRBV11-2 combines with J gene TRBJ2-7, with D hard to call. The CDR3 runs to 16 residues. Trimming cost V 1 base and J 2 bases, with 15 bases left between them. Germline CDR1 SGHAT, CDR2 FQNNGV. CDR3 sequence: CASSLGFETYPYEQYF. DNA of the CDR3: TGTGCCAGCAGCTTAGGTTTTGAGACATACCCCTACGAGCAGTACTTC.

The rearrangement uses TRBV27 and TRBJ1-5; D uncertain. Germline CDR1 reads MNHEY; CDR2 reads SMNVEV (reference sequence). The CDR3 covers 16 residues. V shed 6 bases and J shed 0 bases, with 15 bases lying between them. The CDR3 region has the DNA TGTGCCAGCAGCCCCTTTTTGCTGAATAGCAATCAGCCCCAGCATTTT. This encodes CASSPFLLNSNQPQHF.

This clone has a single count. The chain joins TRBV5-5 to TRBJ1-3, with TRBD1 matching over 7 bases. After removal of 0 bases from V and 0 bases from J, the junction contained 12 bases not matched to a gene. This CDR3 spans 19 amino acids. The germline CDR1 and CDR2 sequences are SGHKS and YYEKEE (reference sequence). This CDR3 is CASSLAASGTAYSGNTIYF. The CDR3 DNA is TGTGCCAGCAGCTTGGCTGCATCTGGGACAGCCTACTCTGGAAACACCATATATTTT. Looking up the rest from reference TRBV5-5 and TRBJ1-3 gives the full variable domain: DAGVTQSPTHLIKTRGQQVTLRCSPISGHKSVSWYQQVLGQGPQFIFQYYEKEERGRGNFPDRFSARQFPNYSSELNVNALLLGDSALYLCASSLAASGTAYSGNTIYFGEGSWLTVV.

The CDR3 spells CASSPDLAGTHNEQFF. The CDR3 nucleotides are TGTGCCAGCAGCCCGGATCTAGCGGGAACCCACAATGAGCAGTTCTTC. The chain recombines TRBV11-1 with TRBJ2-1; TRBD2 agrees at 9 bases. CDR3 size: 16 residues. With 5 bases clipped from V and 5 bases from J, the junction kept 10 bases outside the gene matches. Germline-derived CDR1 and CDR2 are SGHAT and FQDESV (reference sequence).

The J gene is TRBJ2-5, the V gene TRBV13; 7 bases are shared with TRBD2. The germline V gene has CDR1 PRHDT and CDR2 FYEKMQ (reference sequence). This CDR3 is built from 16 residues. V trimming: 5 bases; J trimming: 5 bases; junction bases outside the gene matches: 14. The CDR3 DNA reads TGTGCCAGCAGCACCACTCTACAGGACGGGGGGGAGACCCAGTACTTC. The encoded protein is CASSTTLQDGGETQYF.

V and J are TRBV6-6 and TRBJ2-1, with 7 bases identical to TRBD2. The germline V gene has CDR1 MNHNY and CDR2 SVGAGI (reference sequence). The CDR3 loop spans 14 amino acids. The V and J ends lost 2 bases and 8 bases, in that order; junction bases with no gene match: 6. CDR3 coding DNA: TGTGCCAGCAGTTACCCGACTAGCCTGGATGAGCAGTTCTTC. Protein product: CASSYPTSLDEQFF.

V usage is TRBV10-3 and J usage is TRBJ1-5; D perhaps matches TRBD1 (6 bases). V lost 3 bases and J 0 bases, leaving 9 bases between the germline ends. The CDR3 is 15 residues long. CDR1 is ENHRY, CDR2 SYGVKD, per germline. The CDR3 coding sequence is TGTGCCATCAGTGATGGACAGCATAGCAATCAGCCCCAGCATTTT. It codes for CAISDGQHSNQPQHF.

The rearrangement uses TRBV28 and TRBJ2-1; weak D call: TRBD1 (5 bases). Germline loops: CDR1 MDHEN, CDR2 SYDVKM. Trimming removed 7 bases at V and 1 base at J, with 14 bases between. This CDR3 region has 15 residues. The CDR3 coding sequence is TGTGCCAGCAATAATCCAGGGAATTCCTACAATGAGCAGTTCTTC. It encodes CASNNPGNSYNEQFF.

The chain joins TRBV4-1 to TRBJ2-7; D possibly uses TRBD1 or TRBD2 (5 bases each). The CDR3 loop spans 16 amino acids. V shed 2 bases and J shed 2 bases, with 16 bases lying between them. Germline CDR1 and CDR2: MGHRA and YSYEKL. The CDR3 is CASSQNPTGTTYEQYF. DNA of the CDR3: TGCGCCAGCAGCCAAAACCCAACCGGGACGACCTACGAGCAGTACTTC.

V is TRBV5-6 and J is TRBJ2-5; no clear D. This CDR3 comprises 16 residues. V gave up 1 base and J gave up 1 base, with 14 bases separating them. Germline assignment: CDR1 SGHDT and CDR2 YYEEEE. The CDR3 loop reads CASSLSLGWGQETQYF. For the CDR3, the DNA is TGTGCCAGCAGCTTGTCACTGGGTTGGGGCCAAGAGACCCAGTACTTC.

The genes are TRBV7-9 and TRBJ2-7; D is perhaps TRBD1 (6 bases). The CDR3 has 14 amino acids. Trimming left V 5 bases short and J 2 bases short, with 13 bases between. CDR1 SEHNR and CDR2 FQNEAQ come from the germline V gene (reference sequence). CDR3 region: CASSKDSVTYEQYF. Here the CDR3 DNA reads TGTGCCAGCAGCAAGGACAGCGTCACCTACGAGCAGTACTTC.

The CDR3 loop is CASSEYPRGFGRGRVDYGYTF. The CDR3 DNA reads TGTGCCAGCAGTGAATACCCCCGGGGATTTGGCCGGGGCAGGGTCGACTATGGCTACACCTTC. This chain uses TRBV6-1 with TRBJ1-2; D is perhaps TRBD1 (5 bases). Trimming removed 2 bases at V and 3 bases at J, with 31 bases between. CDR1 is MNHNS and CDR2 is SASEGT in the germline V gene. The CDR3 covers 21 residues.

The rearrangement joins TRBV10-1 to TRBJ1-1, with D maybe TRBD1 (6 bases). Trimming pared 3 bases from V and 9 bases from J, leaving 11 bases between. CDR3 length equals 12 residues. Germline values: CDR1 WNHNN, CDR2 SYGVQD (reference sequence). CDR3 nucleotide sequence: TGCGCCAGCAGTGAAGGAGGGGGGCAAGCTTTCTTT. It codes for CASSEGGGQAFF.

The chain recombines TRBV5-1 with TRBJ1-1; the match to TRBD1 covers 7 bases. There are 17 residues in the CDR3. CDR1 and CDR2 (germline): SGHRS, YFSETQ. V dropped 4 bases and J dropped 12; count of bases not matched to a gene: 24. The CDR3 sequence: CASSPGDSYTTSSQPFF. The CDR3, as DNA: TGCGCCAGCAGCCCAGGGGACAGTTACACTACCTCAAGTCAGCCTTTCTTT.

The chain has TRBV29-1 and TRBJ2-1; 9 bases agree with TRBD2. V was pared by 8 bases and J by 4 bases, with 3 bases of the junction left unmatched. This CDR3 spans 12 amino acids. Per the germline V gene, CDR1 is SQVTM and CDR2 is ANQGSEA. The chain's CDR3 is CSISGRYNEQFF. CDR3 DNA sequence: TGCAGCATTAGCGGGAGATACAATGAGCAGTTCTTC.

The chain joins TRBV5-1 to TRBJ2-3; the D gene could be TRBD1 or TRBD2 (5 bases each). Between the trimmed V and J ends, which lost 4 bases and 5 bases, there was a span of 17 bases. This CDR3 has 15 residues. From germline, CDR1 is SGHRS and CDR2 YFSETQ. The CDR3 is CASSLWDAGGDTQYF. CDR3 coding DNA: TGCGCCAGCAGCCTCTGGGACGCCGGCGGAGATACGCAGTATTTT.

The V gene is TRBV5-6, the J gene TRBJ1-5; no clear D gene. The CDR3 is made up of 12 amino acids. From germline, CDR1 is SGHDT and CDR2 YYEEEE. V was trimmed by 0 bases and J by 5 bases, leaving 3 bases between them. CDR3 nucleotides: TGTGCCAGCAGCTTGGAGGATCAGCCCCAGCATTTT. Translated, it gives CASSLEDQPQHF.

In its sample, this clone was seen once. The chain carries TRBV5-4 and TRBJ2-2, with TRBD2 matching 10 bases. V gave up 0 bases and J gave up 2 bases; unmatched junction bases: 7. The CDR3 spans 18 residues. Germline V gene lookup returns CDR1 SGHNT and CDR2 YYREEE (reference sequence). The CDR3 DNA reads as TGTGCCAGCAGCTTGGCGCCTAGCGGGAGTTATAACACCGGGGAGCTGTTTTTT. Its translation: CASSLAPSGSYNTGELFF.

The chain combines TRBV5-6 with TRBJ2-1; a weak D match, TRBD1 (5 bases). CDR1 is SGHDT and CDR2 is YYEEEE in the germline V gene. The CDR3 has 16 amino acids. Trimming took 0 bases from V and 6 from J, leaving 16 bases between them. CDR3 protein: CASSLGGWQSPNEQFF. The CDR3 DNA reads TGTGCCAGCAGCTTGGGGGGCTGGCAGAGCCCCAATGAGCAGTTCTTC.

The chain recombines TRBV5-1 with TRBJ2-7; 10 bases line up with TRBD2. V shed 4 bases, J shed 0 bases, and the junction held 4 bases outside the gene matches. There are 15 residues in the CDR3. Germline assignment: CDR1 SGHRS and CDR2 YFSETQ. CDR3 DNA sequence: TGCGCCAGCAGCGGGACTAGCGTTAGCTCCTACGAGCAGTACTTC. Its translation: CASSGTSVSSYEQYF.

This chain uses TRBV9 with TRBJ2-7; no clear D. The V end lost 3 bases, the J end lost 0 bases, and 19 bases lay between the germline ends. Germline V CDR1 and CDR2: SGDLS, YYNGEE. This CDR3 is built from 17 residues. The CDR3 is CASSGAMLADRSYEQYF. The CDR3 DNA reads TGTGCCAGCAGCGGGGCGATGTTAGCAGATCGCTCCTACGAGCAGTACTTC.

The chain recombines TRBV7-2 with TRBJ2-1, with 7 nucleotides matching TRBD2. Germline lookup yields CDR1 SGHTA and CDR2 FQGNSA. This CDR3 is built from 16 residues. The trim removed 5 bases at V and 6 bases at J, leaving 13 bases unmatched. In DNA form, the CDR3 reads TGTGCCAGCAGCCCCAGCGGACTAGGTGGGATCAATGAGCAGTTCTTC. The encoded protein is CASSPSGLGGINEQFF.

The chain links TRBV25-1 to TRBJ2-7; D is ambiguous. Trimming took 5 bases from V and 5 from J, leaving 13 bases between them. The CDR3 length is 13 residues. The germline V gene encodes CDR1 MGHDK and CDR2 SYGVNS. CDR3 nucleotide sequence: TGTGCCAGCAGTCCCTCCGAAGGGAACGAGCAGTACTTC. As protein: CASSPSEGNEQYF.

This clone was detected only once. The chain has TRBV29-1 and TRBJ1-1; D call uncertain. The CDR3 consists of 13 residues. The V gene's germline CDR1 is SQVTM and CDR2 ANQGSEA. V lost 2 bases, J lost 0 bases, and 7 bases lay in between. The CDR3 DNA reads TGCAGCGTTGAATCCGGGTTGAACACTGAAGCTTTCTTT. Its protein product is CSVESGLNTEAFF.